This T cell receptor (beta chain) is from a study of cytomegalovirus exposure and HLA in healthy donors. Findings and limits, study-wide: Exclusion as indistinguishable affected some V segments, including TRBV6-2 and TRBV6-3. The majority of CMV-associated TCR beta chains were reported as apparently HLA-restricted in a later analysis.

PCR employed 60 Vbeta and 13 Jbeta primers. Under the authors' procedure: The authors later counted 70 million to 80 million unique TCR beta chains, 9 million to 14 million of them shared. Produced via immunoSEQ multiplex PCR; TCRdb's table is partial and in-frame only. V and J calls and clone size are copied from that table; D and trimming were computed from the DNA. There are about 100,000 clones in the sample, with 0.59% held by the top ten. Concerning this clone: Its matching antigen is unknown.

V was clipped by 2 bases and J by 4 bases, with 5 bases between them. This CDR3 comprises 12 residues. The germline V gene encodes CDR1 LNHDA and CDR2 SQIVND (reference sequence). J is TRBJ1-2 and V is TRBV19; D is uncertain. The TCR sequence derives from a middle-aged man in good health and CMV-seronegative. Sequencing input: PBMCs. The CDR3 nucleotides are TGTGCCAGTAGTATAAACGGCTATGGCTACACCTTC. Protein sequence: CASSINGYGYTF.